This passage covers 3 T cell receptor beta chains from one sample sequenced in a study of PD-1 blockade in classical Hodgkin lymphoma. Profiling relied on immunoSEQ multiplex PCR, and the TCRdb table lists in-frame clones only, not all of them. The table lists approximately 100,000 clones, approximately 92% of them singletons, with 2.8% in the top ten. Each and every patient relapsed after autologous stem cell transplantation, and patients got differing brentuximab vedotin exposure. The specimen comprised peripheral blood mononuclear cells (PBMCs), sampled at baseline. The source of these receptors is a human donor with classical Hodgkin lymphoma.

This rearrangement joins TRBV28 to TRBJ2-1; 14 positions agree with TRBD2. Germline V gene lookup returns CDR1 MDHEN and CDR2 SYDVKM. Germline trimming cut 1 base from V and 15 bases from J; bases unmatched to any gene: 5. The CDR3 has 14 residues. Here the CDR3 DNA reads TGTGCCAGCAGTTTATCCGGGACTAGCGGGAGTACGTTCTTC. This gives the protein CASSLSGTSGSTFF. The variable domain in full, with the rest retrieved from reference TRBV28 and TRBJ2-1, is DVKVTQSSRYLVKRTGEKVFLECVQDMDHENMFWYRQDPGLGLRLIYFSYDVKMKEKGDIPEGYSVSREKKERFSLILESASTNQTSMYLCASSLSGTSGSTFFGPGTRLTVL.

V and J are TRBV19 and TRBJ2-4; TRBD2 might be the D (6 bases). The CDR3 runs 13 residues. Germline V gene sequence: CDR1 LNHDA, CDR2 SQIVND (reference sequence). The V and J ends lost 10 bases and 7 bases respectively, with 17 bases between them. The CDR3 region has the DNA TGTGCCACCCGCGAGGAGGGGCGGAACATTCAGTACTTC. Translating gives CATREEGRNIQYF.

The DNA of the CDR3 is TGTGCCAGCCGAAGCCGAGCCGGGGAGACCCAGTACTTC. Its translation: CASRSRAGETQYF. The chain carries TRBV7-3 and TRBJ2-5; D gene unclear. This CDR3 contains 13 residues. Germline CDR1 reads SGHTA; CDR2 reads FQGTGA. V was pared by 8 bases and J by 5 bases, with 15 bases between. Drawing the rest from reference TRBV7-3 and TRBJ2-5, the complete variable domain is GAGVSQTPSNKVTEKGKYVELRCDPISGHTALYWYRQSLGQGPEFLIYFQGTGAADDSGLPNDRFFAVRPEGSVSTLKIQRTERGDSAVYLCASRSRAGETQYFGPGTRLLVL.